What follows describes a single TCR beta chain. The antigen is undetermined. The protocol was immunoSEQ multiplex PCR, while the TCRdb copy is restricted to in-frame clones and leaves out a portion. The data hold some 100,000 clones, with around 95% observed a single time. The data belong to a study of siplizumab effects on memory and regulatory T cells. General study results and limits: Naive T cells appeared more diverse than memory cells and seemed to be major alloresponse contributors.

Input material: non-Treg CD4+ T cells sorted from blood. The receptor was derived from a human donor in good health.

The CDR3 reads CASSQLGLAGKAYNEQFF. The CDR3 nucleotides are TGCGCCAGCAGCCAACTTGGACTAGCGGGGAAGGCATACAATGAGCAGTTCTTC. The rearrangement links TRBV4-1 to TRBJ2-1; TRBD2 matches at 12 bases. V shed 2 bases, J shed 4 bases, and the junction held 9 bases outside the gene matches. The CDR3 spans 18 residues. In germline, CDR1 is MGHRA, CDR2 YSYEKL.